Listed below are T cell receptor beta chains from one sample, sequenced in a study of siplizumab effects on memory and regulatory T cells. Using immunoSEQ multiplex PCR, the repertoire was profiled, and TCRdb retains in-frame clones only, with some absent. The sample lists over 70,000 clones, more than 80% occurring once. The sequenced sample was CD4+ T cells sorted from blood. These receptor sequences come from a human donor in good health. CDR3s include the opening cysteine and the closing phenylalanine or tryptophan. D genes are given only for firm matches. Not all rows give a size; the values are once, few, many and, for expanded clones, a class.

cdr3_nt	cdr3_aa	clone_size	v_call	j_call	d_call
TGTGCCAGCAGTCAAGGGGGGAGGGACGAGCAGTACTTC	CASSQGGRDEQYF	.	TRBV2	TRBJ2-7	.
TGCGCCAGCAGCTTGGTTTCTAGCGGGAGGATCGATGAGCAGTTCTTC	CASSLVSSGRIDEQFF	.	TRBV5-1	TRBJ2-1	TRBD2
TGCGCCAGCAGCTTGAGAGGACAAGAGACCCAGTACTTC	CASSLRGQETQYF	once	TRBV5-1	TRBJ2-5	.
TGCGCCAGCAGCTTGGTCGGGGGTGGCGAGCAGTACTTC	CASSLVGGGEQYF	.	TRBV5-1	TRBJ2-7	.
TGTGCCAGCAGCCCAACCCAGGTCACTGAAGCTTTCTTT	CASSPTQVTEAFF	.	TRBV7-9	TRBJ1-1	.
TGTGCCAGCAGCTTAGGTCTGCAGATGAGCTCCTACAATGAGCAGTTCTTC	CASSLGLQMSSYNEQFF	.	TRBV11-3	TRBJ2-1	.
TGTGCCAGCAGCTTTGGGACAGGGGAGGACGAGCAGTACTTC	CASSFGTGEDEQYF	.	TRBV11-3	TRBJ2-7	TRBD1
TGTGCCAGCAGCTTACAGCGAAGCTCCTACAATGAGCAGTTCTTC	CASSLQRSSYNEQFF	.	TRBV7-2	TRBJ2-1	.
TGTGCCAGCAGCCGGGGACGGGGCTACGAGCAGTACTTC	CASSRGRGYEQYF	.	TRBV6-6	TRBJ2-7	.
TGTGCCAGCAGCCGAGGGGAGCAGCCCCAGCATTTT	CASSRGEQPQHF	.	TRBV7-2	TRBJ1-5	.
TGTGCCAGCAGCCCTAGGGGAAATAGCAATCAGCCCCAGCATTTT	CASSPRGNSNQPQHF	.	TRBV6-5	TRBJ1-5	.
TGTGCCAGCAGCTTAGGGGTAGCGGGACTCCAAGAGACCCAGTACTTC	CASSLGVAGLQETQYF	.	TRBV11-3	TRBJ2-5	TRBD2
TGTGCCAGCAGCTTAGGACCCACCGGGGAGCTGTTTTTT	CASSLGPTGELFF	.	TRBV11-3	TRBJ2-2	.
TGTGCCAGTAGTACCACGGGCGGGAGATACAATGAGCAGTTCTTC	CASSTTGGRYNEQFF	.	TRBV19	TRBJ2-1	TRBD2
TGTGCCAGCAGCTTTGGGACTAGCGGGGGCGGCGAGCAGTACTTC	CASSFGTSGGGEQYF	.	TRBV7-2	TRBJ2-7	TRBD2
TGTGCCAGCAGCGCGAAGACAGGGGAATTTGAAAAACTGTTTTTT	CASSAKTGEFEKLFF	.	TRBV5-5	TRBJ1-4	TRBD1
TGTGCCAGTAGTATAGGGGGCAGAATCGCTGAAGCTTTCTTT	CASSIGGRIAEAFF	.	TRBV19	TRBJ1-1	.
TGCGCCAGCAGCGAGGGACAGGGGGCTAGTGGCTACACCTTC	CASSEGQGASGYTF	few	TRBV5-1	TRBJ1-2	TRBD1
TGTGCCATCACTTCCGGACAGGGGGTTGCAGATACGCAGTATTTT	CAITSGQGVADTQYF	.	TRBV10-3	TRBJ2-3	TRBD1
TGTGCCAGCAGTTACTCGGGAGGGCCTTCCTACGAGCAGTACTTC	CASSYSGGPSYEQYF	.	TRBV6-6	TRBJ2-7	TRBD2
TGTGCCAGCTGGAGCGGTTATAGCTACAATGAGCAGTTCTTC	CASWSGYSYNEQFF	.	TRBV19	TRBJ2-1	.
.	CASGFGQGATF	.	TRBV12-5	TRBJ1-2	.
TGTGCCAGAAGCGGGCCGGGACAGGGAACTGAAGCTTTCTTT	CARSGPGQGTEAFF	.	TRBV5-3	TRBJ1-1	TRBD1
TGTGCCATCGCTAGCGCCTACAATGAGCAGTTCTTC	CAIASAYNEQFF	.	TRBV10-3	TRBJ2-1	.
TGTGCCAGCAGCATGGGGGGTTCGAACACTGAAGCTTTCTTT	CASSMGGSNTEAFF	.	TRBV6-5	TRBJ1-1	.
TGTGCCAGCAGCTATGGGACACCGCCTGGCTACACCTTC	CASSYGTPPGYTF	.	TRBV7-8	TRBJ1-2	.
TGTGCCAGCACCAAGACAGCTACCTACGAGCAGTACTTC	CASTKTATYEQYF	.	TRBV6-6	TRBJ2-7	.
TGCGCCAGCAGCTTGTTGGGGGCAGATAGCTCCTACAATGAGCAGTTCTTC	CASSLLGADSSYNEQFF	.	TRBV5-1	TRBJ2-1	.
TGTGCCACCACGGGACCAAATGAAAAACTGTTTTTT	CATTGPNEKLFF	.	TRBV6-6	TRBJ1-4	.
TGTGCCAGCATGTTGGGGGGCCCATCGAGCGCGCAGTATTTT	CASMLGGPSSAQYF	.	TRBV2	TRBJ2-3	.
TGTGCCAGCAGTCGTAGCGGGCTCACAGATACGCAGTATTTT	CASSRSGLTDTQYF	.	TRBV28	TRBJ2-3	TRBD2
TGTGCCAGCCTCTTTTCTTGGGGACAGGGGAGCACTGAAGCTTTCTTT	CASLFSWGQGSTEAFF	.	TRBV18	TRBJ1-1	TRBD1